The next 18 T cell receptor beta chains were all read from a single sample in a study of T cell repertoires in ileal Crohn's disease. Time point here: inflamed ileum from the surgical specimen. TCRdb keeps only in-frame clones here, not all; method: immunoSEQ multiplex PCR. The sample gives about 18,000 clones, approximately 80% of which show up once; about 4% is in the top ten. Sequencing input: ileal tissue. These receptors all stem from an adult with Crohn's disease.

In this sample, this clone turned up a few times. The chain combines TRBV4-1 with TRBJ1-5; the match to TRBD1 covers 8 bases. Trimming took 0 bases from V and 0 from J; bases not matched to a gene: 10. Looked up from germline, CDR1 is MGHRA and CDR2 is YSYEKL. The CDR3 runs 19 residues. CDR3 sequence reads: CASSQETRGRVFSNQPQHF. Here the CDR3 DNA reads TGCGCCAGCAGCCAAGAGACCAGGGGGCGCGTTTTTAGCAATCAGCCCCAGCATTTT.

The DNA of the CDR3 is TGCGCCAGCAGCTTGGGACAGGGGAGCGGGGAGCTGTTTTTT. It translates to CASSLGQGSGELFF. The genes are TRBV5-1 and TRBJ2-2; 8 nucleotides match TRBD1. After removal of 0 bases from V and 7 bases from J, the junction contained 2 bases not matched to a gene. CDR3 length: 14 residues. Germline V lookup: CDR1 SGHRS, CDR2 YFSETQ.

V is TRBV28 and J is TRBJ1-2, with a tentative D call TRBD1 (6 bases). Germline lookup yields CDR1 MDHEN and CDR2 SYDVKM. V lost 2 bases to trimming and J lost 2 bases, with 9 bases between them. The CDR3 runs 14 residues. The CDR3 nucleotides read TGTGCCAGCAGTTTAGGGGGGCCGAACTATGGCTACACCTTC. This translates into CASSLGGPNYGYTF.

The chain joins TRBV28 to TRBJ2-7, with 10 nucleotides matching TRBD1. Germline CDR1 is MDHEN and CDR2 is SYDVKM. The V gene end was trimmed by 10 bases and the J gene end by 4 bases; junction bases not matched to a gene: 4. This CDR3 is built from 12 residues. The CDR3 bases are TGTGCCATAGGACAGGGGGAATACGAGCAGTACTTC. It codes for CAIGQGEYEQYF.

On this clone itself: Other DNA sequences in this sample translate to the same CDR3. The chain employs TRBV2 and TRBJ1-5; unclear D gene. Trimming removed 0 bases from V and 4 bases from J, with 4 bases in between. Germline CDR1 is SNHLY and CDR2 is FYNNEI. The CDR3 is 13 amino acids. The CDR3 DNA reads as TGTGCCAGCAGTGAAGCGGCTAATCAGCCCCAGCATTTT. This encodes CASSEAANQPQHF.

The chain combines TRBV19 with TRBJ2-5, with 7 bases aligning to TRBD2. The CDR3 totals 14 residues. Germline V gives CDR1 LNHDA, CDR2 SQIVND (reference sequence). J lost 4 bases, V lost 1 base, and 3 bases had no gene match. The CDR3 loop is CASSIASGIETQYF. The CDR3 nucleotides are TGTGCCAGTAGTATAGCCAGCGGGATAGAGACCCAGTACTTC.

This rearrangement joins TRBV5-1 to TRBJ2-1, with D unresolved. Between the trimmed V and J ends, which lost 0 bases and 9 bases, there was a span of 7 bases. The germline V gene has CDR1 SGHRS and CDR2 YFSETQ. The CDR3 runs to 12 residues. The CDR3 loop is CASSLGLSEQFF. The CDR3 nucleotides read TGCGCCAGCAGCTTGGGATTGAGTGAGCAGTTCTTC.

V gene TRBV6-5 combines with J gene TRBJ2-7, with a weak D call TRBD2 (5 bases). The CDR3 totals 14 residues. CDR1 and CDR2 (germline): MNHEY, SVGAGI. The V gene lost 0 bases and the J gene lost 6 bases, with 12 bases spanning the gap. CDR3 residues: CASSYSERPSEQYF. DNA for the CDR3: TGTGCCAGCAGTTACTCTGAGCGGCCGAGCGAGCAGTACTTC.

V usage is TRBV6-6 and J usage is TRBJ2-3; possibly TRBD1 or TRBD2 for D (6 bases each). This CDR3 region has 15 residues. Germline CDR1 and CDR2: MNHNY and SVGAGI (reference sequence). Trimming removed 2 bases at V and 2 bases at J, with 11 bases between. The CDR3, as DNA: TGTGCCAGCAGTTACCCGGGGGCGATCACAGATACGCAGTATTTT. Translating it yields CASSYPGAITDTQYF.

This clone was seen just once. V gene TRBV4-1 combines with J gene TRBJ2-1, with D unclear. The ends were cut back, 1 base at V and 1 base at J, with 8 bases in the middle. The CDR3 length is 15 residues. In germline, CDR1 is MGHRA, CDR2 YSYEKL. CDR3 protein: CASSQAPVSYNEQFF. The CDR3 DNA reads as TGCGCCAGCAGCCAAGCGCCAGTATCCTACAATGAGCAGTTCTTC.

Here the CDR3 DNA reads TGTGCCAGCAGTCCGCGACAGCAGGGCTATGGCTACACCTTC. Translated: CASSPRQQGYGYTF. The chain carries TRBV27 and TRBJ1-2; a weak D match, TRBD1 (5 bases). CDR3 length: 14 residues. V lost 5 bases to trimming and J lost 4 bases, with 14 bases between them. CDR1 is MNHEY and CDR2 is SMNVEV in the germline V gene (reference sequence).

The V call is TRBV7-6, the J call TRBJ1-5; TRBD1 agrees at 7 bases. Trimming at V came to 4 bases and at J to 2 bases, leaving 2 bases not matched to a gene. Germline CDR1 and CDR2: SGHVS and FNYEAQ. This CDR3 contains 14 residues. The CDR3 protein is CASSSGTGNQPQHF. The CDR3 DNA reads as TGTGCCAGCAGCTCGGGGACAGGCAATCAGCCCCAGCATTTT.

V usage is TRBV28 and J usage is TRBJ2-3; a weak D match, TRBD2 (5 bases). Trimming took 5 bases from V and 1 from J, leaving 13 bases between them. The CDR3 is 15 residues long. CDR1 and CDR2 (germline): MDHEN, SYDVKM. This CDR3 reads CASSPLAEGTDTQYF. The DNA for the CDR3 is TGTGCCAGCAGTCCCCTGGCGGAGGGCACAGATACGCAGTATTTT.

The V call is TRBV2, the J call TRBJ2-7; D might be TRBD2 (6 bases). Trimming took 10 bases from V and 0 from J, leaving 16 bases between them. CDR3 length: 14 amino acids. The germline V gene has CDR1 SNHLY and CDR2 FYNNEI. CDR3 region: CAIRRGGLSYEQYF. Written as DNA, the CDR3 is TGTGCCATCCGAAGGGGAGGACTCTCCTACGAGCAGTACTTC. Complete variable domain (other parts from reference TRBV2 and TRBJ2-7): EPEVTQTPSHQVTQMGQEVILRCVPISNHLYFYWYRQILGQKVEFLVSFYNNEISEKSEIFDDQFSVERPDGSNFTLKIRSTKLEDSAMYFCAIRRGGLSYEQYFGPGTRLTVT.

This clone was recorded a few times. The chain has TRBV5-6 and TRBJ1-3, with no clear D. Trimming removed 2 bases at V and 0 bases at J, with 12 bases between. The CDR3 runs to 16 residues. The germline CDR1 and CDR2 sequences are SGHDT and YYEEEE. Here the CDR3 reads CASSLPPLGSGNTIYF. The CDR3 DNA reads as TGTGCCAGCAGCTTACCCCCGTTAGGCTCTGGAAACACCATATATTTT.

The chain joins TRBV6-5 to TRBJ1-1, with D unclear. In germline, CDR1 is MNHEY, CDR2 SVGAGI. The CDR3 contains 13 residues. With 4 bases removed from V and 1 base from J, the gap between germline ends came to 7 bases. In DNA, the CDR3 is TGTGCCAGCAGTTTAGCTGGGAACACTGAAGCTTTCTTT. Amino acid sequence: CASSLAGNTEAFF.

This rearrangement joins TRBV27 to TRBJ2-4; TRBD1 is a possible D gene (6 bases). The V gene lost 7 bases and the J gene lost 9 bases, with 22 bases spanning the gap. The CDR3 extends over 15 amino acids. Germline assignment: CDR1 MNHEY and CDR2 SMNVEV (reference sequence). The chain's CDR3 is CASTFFTGTRSIQYF. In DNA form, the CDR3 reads TGTGCCAGCACCTTTTTCACCGGGACAAGGAGCATTCAGTACTTC.

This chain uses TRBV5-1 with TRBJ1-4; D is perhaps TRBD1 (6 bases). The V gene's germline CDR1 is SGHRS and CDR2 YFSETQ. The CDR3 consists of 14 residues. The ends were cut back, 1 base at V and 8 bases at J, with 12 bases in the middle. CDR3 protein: CASSLRGADEKLFF. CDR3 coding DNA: TGCGCCAGCAGCTTGAGGGGGGCGGACGAAAAACTGTTTTTT.